A selection of T cell receptor beta chains follows, all from one sample in a study of T cells in Graves' hyperthyroidism and ophthalmopathy. TCRdb re-derived calls from the multiplex PCR reads in MiXCR, one entry per CDR3 protein. The table lists roughly 300,000 distinct CDR3 sequences, over 11% of them singletons. Sequences were obtained from blood. The receptors were sampled from a young woman with Graves' hyperthyroidism. Both conserved end residues are part of each CDR3. D genes are given only for firm matches. Expanded clones get a size class; other rows say once, few or many, or leave the size out.

V	J	D	size	CDR3	DNA
TRBV7-9	TRBJ2-7	TRBD1	.	CASSELRQGEQYF	TGTGCCAGCAGCGAGTTAAGACAGGGTGAGCAGTACTTC
TRBV2	TRBJ2-7	.	once	CASSEDGGRYEQYF	TGTGCCAGCAGTGAAGACGGGGGAAGATACGAGCAGTACTTC
TRBV6-2/TRBV6-3	TRBJ2-5	TRBD1	few	CASRPTGKKETQYF	TGTGCCAGCAGGCCGACAGGGAAAAAAGAGACCCAGTACTTC
TRBV7-2	TRBJ1-2	.	many	CASSLGVFYGYTF	TGTGCCAGCAGCTTAGGGGTATTCTATGGCTACACCTTC
TRBV19	TRBJ1-1	.	.	CASSISGLTNTEAFF	TGTGCCAGTAGTATAAGCGGGTTGACGAACACTGAAGCTTTCTTT
TRBV7-3	TRBJ2-5	.	.	CASSQDGTFQETQYF	TGCGCCAGCAGCCAAGATGGAACATTCCAAGAGACCCAGTACTTC
TRBV6-1	TRBJ2-2	.	many	CASSVGRFGELFF	TGTGCCAGCAGTGTAGGCAGGTTCGGGGAGCTGTTTTTT
TRBV6-1	TRBJ2-1	TRBD1	.	CASSNYRGNKQFF	TGTGCCAGCAGTAACTACAGGGGAAATAAGCAGTTCTTC
TRBV10-3	TRBJ2-4	TRBD2	.	CAISERGTSGSGVQYF	TGTGCCATCAGTGAGAGGGGGACTAGCGGGAGCGGGGTTCAGTACTTC
TRBV5-5	TRBJ1-2	.	many	CASSPDVLSPYGYTF	TGTGCCAGCAGCCCCGACGTCCTCTCCCCCTATGGCTACACCTTC
TRBV20-1	TRBJ2-3	TRBD2	.	CSAGTLAGTDTQYF	TGCAGTGCTGGTACGCTAGCGGGCACAGATACGCAGTATTTT
TRBV3-1	TRBJ2-1	.	.	CASSQDRGTYNEQFF	TGTGCCAGCAGCCAAGACCGGGGGACCTACAATGAGCAGTTCTTC
TRBV24-1	TRBJ2-1	TRBD1	many	CATSAEQGGWKNEQFF	TGTGCCACCAGTGCTGAACAGGGGGGCTGGAAGAATGAGCAGTTCTTC
TRBV20-1	TRBJ2-1	.	few	CSAPDILREQFF	TGCAGTGCTCCCGACATACTCAGGGAGCAGTTCTTC
TRBV20-1	TRBJ2-7	TRBD2	many	CSANSGRLTEQYF	TGCAGTGCTAACAGCGGGAGACTCACCGAGCAGTACTTC
TRBV7-9	TRBJ1-5	.	few	CASSFGSPYSNQPQHF	TGTGCCAGCAGCTTTGGCAGTCCCTATAGCAATCAGCCCCAGCATTTT
TRBV25-1	TRBJ1-6	.	many	CASSESSQPLHF	TGTGCCAGCAGTGAATCGTCGCAACCCCTCCACTTT
TRBV24-1	TRBJ2-2	.	many	CATSDQLTGELFF	TGTGCCACCAGTGACCAATTAACCGGGGAGCTGTTTTTT
TRBV28	TRBJ1-1	.	many	CASGQGRLNTEAFF	TGTGCCAGCGGGCAGGGACGACTAAACACTGAAGCTTTCTTT
TRBV3-1	TRBJ2-2	.	.	CASSQDSISVPGELFF	TGTGCCAGCAGCCAAGATTCTATATCTGTCCCCGGGGAGCTGTTTTTT
TRBV20-1	TRBJ2-7	TRBD2	many	CSATPSGYEQYF	TGCAGTGCTACCCCTAGCGGCTACGAGCAGTACTTC
TRBV28	TRBJ1-4	.	many	CASSFRREKLFF	TGTGCCAGCAGTTTTAGAAGGGAAAAACTGTTTTTT
TRBV30	TRBJ1-1	.	.	CAWSDGHREITEAFF	TGTGCCTGGAGTGACGGACACAGAGAGATCACTGAAGCTTTCTTT
TRBV5-1	TRBJ2-7	.	many	CASSSLTGSGSYEQYF	TGCGCCAGCAGCTCGCTAACCGGGTCAGGCTCCTACGAGCAGTACTTC
TRBV5-1	TRBJ2-3	.	few	CASSWGGTDTQYF	TGCGCCAGCAGCTGGGGGGGCACAGATACGCAGTATTTT
TRBV20-1	TRBJ2-7	TRBD2	few	CSARETSSGSYEQYF	TGCAGTGCTAGAGAAACGTCTAGCGGGTCCTACGAGCAGTACTTC
TRBV29-1	TRBJ2-4	.	few	CSVERVGRGNIQYF	TGCAGCGTTGAAAGGGTAGGCAGGGGAAACATTCAGTACTTC
TRBV19	TRBJ1-2	.	.	CASRVWEHVGPYTF	TGTGCCAGTAGGGTTTGGGAGCACGTCGGGCCCTACACCTTC
TRBV27	TRBJ2-7	TRBD1	.	CASSFTGQGAYEQYF	TGTGCCAGCAGTTTTACGGGACAGGGGGCATACGAGCAGTACTTC
TRBV24-1	TRBJ2-3	.	.	CATSDLKFSSTDTQYF	TGTGCCACCAGTGATTTGAAATTTTCTAGCACAGATACGCAGTATTTT
TRBV20-1	TRBJ2-7	.	many	CSARGSGLPYEQYF	TGCAGTGCTAGAGGGTCGGGCTTACCCTACGAGCAGTACTTC
TRBV11-1	TRBJ2-5	.	many	CASSFPDGVQETQYF	TGTGCCAGCAGCTTCCCCGACGGAGTCCAAGAGACCCAGTACTTC
TRBV27	TRBJ1-2	TRBD1	few	CASRVGQGPPYGYTF	TGTGCCAGCAGAGTAGGACAGGGGCCCCCCTATGGCTACACCTTC
TRBV6-7	TRBJ2-5	.	many	CASSYPSPRLVRETQYF	TGTGCCAGCAGTTACCCGTCCCCCCGACTAGTTAGGGAGACCCAGTACTTC
TRBV6-2/TRBV6-3	TRBJ2-3	.	few	CASSYYGTDTQYF	TGTGCCAGCAGTTATTATGGGACAGATACGCAGTATTTT
TRBV28	TRBJ2-5	.	many	CASGMGTLETQYF	TGTGCCAGCGGAATGGGGACACTGGAGACCCAGTACTTC
TRBV6-1	TRBJ2-7	TRBD1	few	CASSGTGDSEKNF	TGTGCCAGCAGTGGGACAGGGGACAGCGAGAAAAACTTC
TRBV28	TRBJ1-1	.	.	CASPPPPQEKTEAFF	TGTGCCAGCCCCCCCCCCCCCCAGGAGAAAACTGAAGCTTTCTTT
TRBV11-2	TRBJ1-2	TRBD1	few	CASSLYRGDYGYTF	TGTGCCAGCAGCCTTTACAGGGGCGACTATGGCTACACCTTC
TRBV5-1	TRBJ2-7	TRBD1	many	CASSLDGPDRAGEQYF	TGCGCCAGCAGCTTGGACGGCCCTGACAGGGCTGGTGAGCAGTACTTC
TRBV19	TRBJ2-1	.	many	CASTTRSRNEQFF	TGTGCCAGTACCACTAGGTCCCGCAATGAGCAGTTCTTC
TRBV5-1	TRBJ2-1	.	many	CASSEEGNEQFF	TGCGCCAGCAGCGAGGAGGGGAATGAGCAGTTCTTC
TRBV29-1	TRBJ2-1	.	.	CSVDLRGQFF	TGCAGCGTTGACCTTAGGGGGCAGTTCTTC
TRBV27	TRBJ2-2	.	.	CASSLGRVGTGELFF	TGTGCCAGCAGTTTAGGCAGGGTGGGGACCGGGGAGCTGTTTTTT
TRBV7-8	TRBJ2-2	TRBD2	many	CASSPAGGLYSGELFF	TGTGCCAGCAGCCCCGCGGGGGGACTGTATTCCGGGGAGCTGTTTTTT
TRBV28	TRBJ2-3	.	many	CASSSRWGEPTSTDTQYF	TGTGCCAGCAGCAGCCGGTGGGGGGAGCCCACTAGCACAGATACGCAGTATTTT
TRBV30	TRBJ2-2	.	.	CAWSVQRGIPNTGELFF	TGTGCCTGGAGTGTACAAAGGGGGATCCCGAACACCGGGGAGCTGTTTTTT
TRBV6-1	TRBJ2-7	TRBD2	many	CASTPAGEGEQYF	TGTGCCAGCACCCCCGCGGGAGAAGGGGAGCAGTACTTC
TRBV30	TRBJ1-5	.	many	CAWNHLRDGLNQPQHF	TGTGCCTGGAACCATCTCCGGGACGGACTCAATCAGCCCCAGCATTTT
TRBV5-1	TRBJ2-1	TRBD2	many	CASSLRGETSGPYNEQFF	TGCGCCAGCAGCTTGAGGGGGGAGACTAGCGGCCCCTACAATGAGCAGTTCTTC
TRBV19	TRBJ2-1	TRBD2	few	CASSIGGLALIEQFF	TGTGCCAGTAGTATTGGGGGACTAGCTTTGATCGAGCAGTTCTTC
TRBV9	TRBJ2-2	.	.	CASSGEGELFF	TGTGCCAGCAGCGGGGAGGGGGAGCTGTTTTTT
TRBV11-2	TRBJ1-6	.	.	CASSFPDFSPLHF	TGTGCCAGCAGCTTCCCTGATTTCTCACCCCTCCACTTT
TRBV27	TRBJ1-1	.	.	CASIGWGGGETTRGAAFF	TGTGCCAGCATAGGATGGGGGGGTGGAGAGACCACCCGGGGTGCAGCTTTCTTT
TRBV19	TRBJ1-2	TRBD1	.	CATQGVKDYGYTF	TGTGCGACGCAGGGGGTTAAGGACTATGGCTACACCTTC
TRBV27	TRBJ2-7	TRBD2	few	CASSSFGAGGVYEQYF	TGTGCCAGCAGTTCCTTCGGTGCGGGGGGAGTCTACGAGCAGTACTTC
TRBV6-2/TRBV6-3	TRBJ2-5	.	.	CASRGGVRYGETQYF	TGTGCCAGCAGGGGTGGGGTTCGGTACGGAGAGACCCAGTACTTC